These 10 T cell receptor beta chains came from one sample sequenced in a study of shared T cell receptors in the human thymus (dated by TCRdb to 2020 to 2022). The library relied on the immunoSEQ multiplex PCR assay. Entries here come from immuneACCESS through TCRdb and include only in-frame sequences with V and J called. Some clones fail to appear in such tables; in the studies checked, an unresolved V gene covers under half of the shortfall, and the cause of the remainder is unknown. Recorded for this sample are more than 550,000 clones; around 87% of them occurred a single time. 0.0094% of the sample is in the top ten clones. These sequences were also reported in another study, on human thymus T cells.

Sequencing was performed on thymocytes. The receptors originated from a boy in the first two years of life with a congenital heart defect. Donor details come from another sample of the same person, matched by shared clones.

The J gene is TRBJ2-5, the V gene TRBV19, with 9 bases fitting TRBD2. V dropped 1 base and J dropped 2; count of bases not matched to a gene: 11. Germline V gene lookup returns CDR1 LNHDA and CDR2 SQIVND (reference sequence). The CDR3 has 18 residues. CDR3 region: CASSIVASGAALQETQYF. CDR3 in DNA: TGTGCCAGTAGTATAGTTGCTAGCGGGGCCGCACTTCAAGAGACCCAGTACTTC.

The chain employs TRBV28 and TRBJ2-1; 12 positions match TRBD2. The CDR3 totals 15 residues. Germline-derived CDR1 and CDR2 are MDHEN and SYDVKM. V shed 7 bases, J shed 7 bases, and the junction held 8 bases outside the gene matches. CDR3 bases: TGTGCCAGCACAAGCGGACTAGCGGGATGGAATGAGCAGTTCTTC. Encoded protein: CASTSGLAGWNEQFF.

The V and J genes are TRBV5-4 and TRBJ2-5; 9 positions match TRBD2. The V and J ends lost 3 bases and 4 bases, in that order; junction bases with no gene match: 10. Germline loops: CDR1 SGHNT, CDR2 YYREEE (reference sequence). The CDR3 is 16 residues long. CDR3: CASSSQRGASRETQYF. CDR3 DNA: TGTGCCAGCAGCTCACAGCGGGGGGCAAGTCGAGAGACCCAGTACTTC.

The chain's CDR3 is CASSVVDNEQFF. CDR3 sequence (DNA): TGTGCCAGCAGCGTAGTTGACAATGAGCAGTTCTTC. The chain has TRBV28 and TRBJ2-1, with D uncertain. This CDR3 contains 12 residues. The V gene's germline CDR1 is MDHEN and CDR2 SYDVKM. The V and J ends lost 6 bases and 5 bases respectively, with 8 bases between them. The variable domain in full, with the rest retrieved from reference TRBV28 and TRBJ2-1, is DVKVTQSSRYLVKRTGEKVFLECVQDMDHENMFWYRQDPGLGLRLIYFSYDVKMKEKGDIPEGYSVSREKKERFSLILESASTNQTSMYLCASSVVDNEQFFGPGTRLTVL.

The chain's CDR3 is CASSQENRDSYEQYF. CDR3 nucleotides: TGTGCCAGCAGCCAGGAAAACAGGGACAGCTACGAGCAGTACTTC. The chain has TRBV6-6 and TRBJ2-7; TRBD1 matches at 7 bases. Looked up from germline, CDR1 is MNHNY and CDR2 is SVGAGI (reference sequence). The CDR3 runs 15 residues. Unmatched junction bases numbered 11, after V lost 6 bases and J lost 3 bases.

This rearrangement joins TRBV5-4 to TRBJ2-7; a possible D gene is TRBD2 (6 bases). Germline-derived CDR1 and CDR2 are SGHNT and YYREEE (reference sequence). The CDR3 is 18 residues long. Trimming stripped 2 bases from V and 2 bases from J, with 23 bases between. In DNA form, the CDR3 reads TGTGCCAGCAGCTTCGGGGTCCAGCGGGTTAACAGAACCTACGAGCAGTACTTC. It specifies CASSFGVQRVNRTYEQYF.

CDR3 sequence: CASSQETGLYGELFF. Here the CDR3 DNA reads TGCGCCAGCAGCCAAGAGACGGGTCTCTACGGGGAGCTGTTTTTT. The chain combines TRBV4-3 with TRBJ2-2; no firm D call. CDR1 and CDR2 from the germline V gene are LGHNA and YSLEER. Trimming cost V 0 bases and J 7 bases, with 12 bases left between them. The CDR3 length is 15 residues.

The CDR3 nucleotides are TGTGCCAGCAGCCAATCGTCCTTCTCCGCGGGAGCTTTCTTT. This codes for CASSQSSFSAGAFF. The rearrangement joins TRBV16 to TRBJ1-1; D ambiguous. The CDR3 is 14 residues long. The V and J ends lost 0 bases and 10 bases respectively, with 15 bases between them. In germline, CDR1 is KGHSY, CDR2 FQNENV.

The chain links TRBV4-1 to TRBJ2-7, with 10 bases matching TRBD2. CDR3 length equals 17 residues. Germline trimming cut 0 bases from V and 3 bases from J; bases unmatched to any gene: 8. Germline V lookup: CDR1 MGHRA, CDR2 YSYEKL. CDR3: CASSQDTVSGRRYEQYF. The CDR3 DNA reads TGCGCCAGCAGCCAAGACACCGTTAGCGGGAGGCGCTACGAGCAGTACTTC.

As concerns this clone: Germline is not matched at one junction end, which may reflect a read error. The chain combines TRBV7-7 with TRBJ2-1, with TRBD2 identical over 12 bases. Germline CDR1 and CDR2: SSHAT and FNYEAQ (reference sequence). CDR3 length: 15 amino acids. CDR3: CASSLAGGQNNEQFF. CDR3 in DNA: TGTGCTAGCAGCCTAGCGGGGGGGCAAAACAATGAGCAGTTCTTC.